This is a list of T cell receptor beta chains from one sample in a study of blood T cell repertoires in COVID-19. The assay was immunoSEQ multiplex PCR, and TCRdb's table has in-frame clones only and misses some. The data hold about 320,000 clones, with 90% to 95% observed a single time. Sequenced sample: PBMCs or T cells enriched from blood (not recorded which). These receptors came from a woman in her twenties or thirties who had been exposed to COVID-19. Each CDR3 is given with its conserved first and last residue. Fields, in order: J gene, D gene, clone size, V gene, CDR3 protein, CDR3 DNA. A D gene is named only where the DNA matches it firmly. Part of the rows lack a size; the others show once, few, many or a class for expanded clones.

j_gene: TRBJ1-2
d_gene: TRBD1
abundance: .
v_gene: TRBV6-5
CDR3aa: CASRIYRGNYGYTF
CDR3nt: TGTGCCAGCAGGATATACAGGGGAAACTATGGCTACACCTTC

j_gene: TRBJ1-1
d_gene: TRBD1
abundance: .
v_gene: TRBV7-9
CDR3aa: CAGGQGNTEAFF
CDR3nt: TGTGCCGGGGGACAGGGTAACACTGAAGCTTTCTTT

j_gene: TRBJ2-5
d_gene: TRBD1
abundance: .
v_gene: TRBV5-1
CDR3aa: CASSWGTGRETQYF
CDR3nt: TGCGCCAGCAGCTGGGGGACAGGGCGAGAGACCCAGTACTTC

j_gene: TRBJ2-7
d_gene: .
abundance: .
v_gene: TRBV30
CDR3aa: CAWSVGIRGEQYF
CDR3nt: TGTGCCTGGAGTGTCGGGATACGGGGCGAGCAGTACTTC

j_gene: TRBJ2-1
d_gene: .
abundance: .
v_gene: TRBV6-5
CDR3aa: CASSKTDGEQFF
CDR3nt: TGTGCCAGCAGCAAGACAGACGGTGAGCAGTTCTTC

j_gene: TRBJ1-5
d_gene: .
abundance: .
v_gene: TRBV2
CDR3aa: CASSADYYSNQPQHF
CDR3nt: TGTGCCAGCAGCGCCGACTACTATAGCAATCAGCCCCAGCATTTT

j_gene: TRBJ1-1
d_gene: TRBD1
abundance: once
v_gene: TRBV5-4
CDR3aa: CASSPGTGGFTEAFF
CDR3nt: TGTGCCAGCAGCCCCGGGACAGGGGGCTTCACTGAAGCTTTCTTT

j_gene: TRBJ2-7
d_gene: .
abundance: once
v_gene: TRBV7-2
CDR3aa: CASSLLGRLTYEQYF
CDR3nt: TGTGCCAGCAGCTTATTGGGCAGACTAACCTACGAGCAGTACTTC

j_gene: TRBJ2-7
d_gene: .
abundance: .
v_gene: TRBV5-4
CDR3aa: CASRPSGRGRSSYEQYF
CDR3nt: TGTGCCAGCAGACCTTCGGGGCGGGGCAGGTCCTCCTACGAGCAGTACTTC

j_gene: TRBJ1-1
d_gene: TRBD1
abundance: .
v_gene: TRBV4-2
CDR3aa: CASSQGRGRGAFF
CDR3nt: TGTGCCAGCAGCCAAGGTAGGGGGCGGGGAGCTTTCTTT

j_gene: TRBJ1-5
d_gene: .
abundance: .
v_gene: TRBV6-5
CDR3aa: CASTASRGQPQHF
CDR3nt: TGTGCCAGCACCGCAAGCAGGGGTCAGCCCCAGCATTTT

j_gene: TRBJ2-3
d_gene: .
abundance: .
v_gene: TRBV4-1
CDR3aa: CASSQDPAGRSTDTQYF
CDR3nt: TGCGCCAGCAGCCAAGACCCGGCGGGGAGAAGCACAGATACGCAGTATTTT

j_gene: TRBJ2-1
d_gene: TRBD1
abundance: .
v_gene: TRBV9
CDR3aa: CASSARTGGVSYNEQFF
CDR3nt: TGTGCCAGCAGCGCCCGTACAGGGGGCGTTTCCTACAATGAGCAGTTCTTC

j_gene: TRBJ2-1
d_gene: .
abundance: .
v_gene: TRBV7-3
CDR3aa: CASSPTGGTYNEQFF
CDR3nt: TGTGCCAGCAGCCCCACTGGGGGGACCTACAATGAGCAGTTCTTC

j_gene: TRBJ2-7
d_gene: .
abundance: .
v_gene: TRBV5-1
CDR3aa: CASSFGSSSYEQYF
CDR3nt: TGCGCCAGCAGCTTCGGGTCGTCCTCCTACGAGCAGTACTTC

j_gene: TRBJ1-2
d_gene: .
abundance: .
v_gene: TRBV5-4
CDR3aa: CASRMAGVTYGYTF
CDR3nt: TGTGCCAGCAGGATGGCAGGGGTAACGTATGGCTACACCTTC

j_gene: TRBJ2-7
d_gene: TRBD1
abundance: once
v_gene: TRBV11-2
CDR3aa: CASSPFDRAAPYEQYF
CDR3nt: TGTGCCAGCAGCCCTTTCGACAGGGCAGCCCCCTACGAGCAGTACTTC

j_gene: TRBJ2-6
d_gene: .
abundance: .
v_gene: TRBV25-1
CDR3aa: CASSETGTGANVLTF
CDR3nt: TGTGCCAGCAGCGAGACGGGAACTGGGGCCAACGTCCTGACTTTC

j_gene: TRBJ2-2
d_gene: .
abundance: .
v_gene: TRBV19
CDR3aa: CASSPNRPNTGELFF
CDR3nt: TGTGCCAGTAGTCCTAACAGGCCGAACACCGGGGAGCTGTTTTTT

j_gene: TRBJ1-1
d_gene: .
abundance: .
v_gene: TRBV19
CDR3aa: CASSRNGARTEAFF
CDR3nt: TGTGCCAGTAGTCGGAATGGGGCTAGAACTGAAGCTTTCTTT

j_gene: TRBJ1-1
d_gene: TRBD1
abundance: .
v_gene: TRBV6-5
CDR3aa: CASSYRTGNTEAFF
CDR3nt: TGTGCCAGCAGTTATCGGACAGGTAACACTGAAGCTTTCTTT

j_gene: TRBJ2-2
d_gene: .
abundance: .
v_gene: TRBV5-8
CDR3aa: CASPPTRTPNTGELFF
CDR3nt: TGTGCCAGCCCCCCAACCCGGACACCAAACACCGGGGAGCTGTTTTTT

j_gene: TRBJ1-2
d_gene: .
abundance: .
v_gene: TRBV24-1
CDR3aa: CATSDGDRPYGYTF
CDR3nt: TGTGCCACCAGTGATGGAGACAGGCCTTATGGCTACACCTTC

j_gene: TRBJ1-1
d_gene: .
abundance: .
v_gene: TRBV5-1
CDR3aa: CASSEGTLNTEAFF
CDR3nt: TGCGCCAGCAGCGAAGGGACACTGAACACTGAAGCTTTCTTT

j_gene: TRBJ2-3
d_gene: .
abundance: once
v_gene: TRBV5-8
CDR3aa: CASSLEPRSTDTQYF
CDR3nt: TGTGCCAGCAGCTTGGAACCCAGGTCTACAGATACGCAGTATTTT

j_gene: TRBJ2-2
d_gene: TRBD2
abundance: .
v_gene: TRBV24-1
CDR3aa: CATSDLQGGAGELFF
CDR3nt: TGTGCCACCAGTGATTTGCAGGGAGGGGCCGGGGAGCTGTTTTTT

j_gene: TRBJ2-1
d_gene: TRBD1
abundance: .
v_gene: TRBV19
CDR3aa: CASSAPQGVGGYNEQFF
CDR3nt: TGTGCCAGTAGTGCTCCCCAGGGGGTTGGAGGCTACAATGAGCAGTTCTTC

j_gene: TRBJ1-2
d_gene: .
abundance: .
v_gene: TRBV6-2/TRBV6-3
CDR3aa: CASSPIEETNYGYTF
CDR3nt: TGTGCCAGCAGTCCCATAGAGGAGACTAACTATGGCTACACCTTC

j_gene: TRBJ1-2
d_gene: TRBD1
abundance: .
v_gene: TRBV27
CDR3aa: CASSLFAGQGGFGYTF
CDR3nt: TGTGCCAGCAGTCTATTCGCGGGACAGGGTGGGTTCGGCTACACCTTC

j_gene: TRBJ2-1
d_gene: .
abundance: .
v_gene: TRBV29-1
CDR3aa: CSGWDSNNEQFF
CDR3nt: TGCAGCGGGTGGGACTCTAACAATGAGCAGTTCTTC

j_gene: TRBJ2-5
d_gene: TRBD1
abundance: .
v_gene: TRBV5-5
CDR3aa: CASSTGQGARETQYF
CDR3nt: TGTGCCAGCAGCACGGGACAGGGGGCGCGGGAGACCCAGTACTTC

j_gene: TRBJ1-1
d_gene: TRBD1
abundance: .
v_gene: TRBV4-3
CDR3aa: CASSQDRGQRAFF
CDR3nt: TGCGCCAGCAGCCAAGATAGGGGACAGAGAGCTTTCTTT

j_gene: TRBJ2-7
d_gene: .
abundance: .
v_gene: TRBV11-1
CDR3aa: CASSLGSSRRGYEQYF
CDR3nt: TGTGCCAGCAGCTTAGGATCTTCTAGACGGGGTTACGAGCAGTACTTC

j_gene: TRBJ1-4
d_gene: .
abundance: .
v_gene: TRBV7-2
CDR3aa: CASSLGGLGGWGEKLFF
CDR3nt: TGTGCCAGCAGCTTAGGTGGTCTCGGGGGGTGGGGAGAAAAACTGTTTTTT

j_gene: TRBJ2-3
d_gene: TRBD1
abundance: .
v_gene: TRBV5-6
CDR3aa: CASSVTGYGTDTQYF
CDR3nt: TGTGCCAGCAGCGTGACAGGGTATGGCACAGATACGCAGTATTTT

j_gene: TRBJ2-7
d_gene: TRBD1
abundance: .
v_gene: TRBV7-2
CDR3aa: CASSLGQGWYEQYF
CDR3nt: TGTGCCAGCAGCTTAGGACAGGGGTGGTACGAGCAGTACTTC

j_gene: TRBJ2-3
d_gene: .
abundance: .
v_gene: TRBV3-1/TRBV3-2
CDR3aa: CASSQYEGLRTATQYF
CDR3nt: TGTGCCAGCAGCCAATACGAGGGTCTTAGGACAGCCACGCAGTATTTT

j_gene: TRBJ2-6
d_gene: .
abundance: .
v_gene: TRBV30
CDR3aa: CAWSGGSGANVLTF
CDR3nt: TGTGCCTGGAGTGGAGGTTCTGGGGCCAACGTCCTGACTTTC

j_gene: TRBJ2-1
d_gene: .
abundance: .
v_gene: TRBV19
CDR3aa: CASSVQDTTYNEQFF
CDR3nt: TGTGCCAGTAGTGTCCAAGACACCACCTACAATGAGCAGTTCTTC

j_gene: TRBJ1-2
d_gene: .
abundance: .
v_gene: TRBV6-5
CDR3aa: CASSYGGLYGYTF
CDR3nt: TGTGCCAGCAGTTACGGGGGACTCTATGGCTACACCTTC

j_gene: TRBJ2-2
d_gene: .
abundance: .
v_gene: TRBV18
CDR3aa: CASSPQGIGELFF
CDR3nt: TGTGCCAGCTCACCCCAGGGTATCGGGGAGCTGTTTTTT

j_gene: TRBJ1-2
d_gene: .
abundance: .
v_gene: TRBV20-1
CDR3aa: CSWRADYGYTF
CDR3nt: TGCAGTTGGCGGGCCGACTATGGCTACACCTTC

j_gene: TRBJ1-5
d_gene: TRBD1
abundance: .
v_gene: TRBV4-1
CDR3aa: CASSQEQGAYAGDQPQHF
CDR3nt: TGCGCCAGCAGCCAAGAACAGGGGGCGTACGCGGGGGATCAGCCCCAGCATTTT

j_gene: TRBJ1-1
d_gene: .
abundance: .
v_gene: TRBV5-1
CDR3aa: CASSLGARAEAFF
CDR3nt: TGCGCCAGCAGCTTGGGGGCCAGGGCGGAAGCTTTCTTT

j_gene: TRBJ2-1
d_gene: TRBD1
abundance: .
v_gene: TRBV4-1
CDR3aa: CASSQVPGQGYYNEQFF
CDR3nt: TGCGCCAGCAGCCAAGTCCCGGGACAGGGCTACTACAATGAGCAGTTCTTC